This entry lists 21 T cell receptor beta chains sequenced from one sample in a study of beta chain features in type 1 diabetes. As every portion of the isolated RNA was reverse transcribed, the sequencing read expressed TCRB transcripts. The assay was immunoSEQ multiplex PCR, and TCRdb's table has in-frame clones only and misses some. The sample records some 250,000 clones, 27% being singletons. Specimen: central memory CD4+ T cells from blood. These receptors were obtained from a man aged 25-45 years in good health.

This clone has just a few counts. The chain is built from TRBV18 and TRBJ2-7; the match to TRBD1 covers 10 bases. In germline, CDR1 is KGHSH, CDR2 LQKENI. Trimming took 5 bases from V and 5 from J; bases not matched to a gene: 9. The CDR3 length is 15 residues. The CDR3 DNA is TGTGCCAGCTCATTTAGGGGACAGGGGAGGAACGAGCAGTACTTC. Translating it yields CASSFRGQGRNEQYF.

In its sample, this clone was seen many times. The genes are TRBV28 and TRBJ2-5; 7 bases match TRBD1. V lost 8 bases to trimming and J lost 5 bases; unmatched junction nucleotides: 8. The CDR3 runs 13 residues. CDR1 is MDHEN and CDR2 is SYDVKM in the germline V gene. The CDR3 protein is CASRTGGYETQYF. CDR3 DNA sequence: TGTGCCAGCCGGACAGGCGGCTACGAGACCCAGTACTTC.

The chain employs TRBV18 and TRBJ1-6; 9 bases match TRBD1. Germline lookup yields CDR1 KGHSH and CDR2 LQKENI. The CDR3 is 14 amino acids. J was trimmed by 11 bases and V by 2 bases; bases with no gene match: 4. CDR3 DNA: TGTGCCAGCTCACCAGACAGGGGGAATACACCCCTCCACTTT. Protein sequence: CASSPDRGNTPLHF.

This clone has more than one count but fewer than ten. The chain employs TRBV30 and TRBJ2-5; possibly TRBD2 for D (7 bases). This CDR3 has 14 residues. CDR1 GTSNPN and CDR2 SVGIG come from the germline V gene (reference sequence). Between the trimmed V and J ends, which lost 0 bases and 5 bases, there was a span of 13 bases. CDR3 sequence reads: CAWSVGGGAETQYF. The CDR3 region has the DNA TGTGCCTGGAGTGTTGGTGGGGGGGCCGAGACCCAGTACTTC. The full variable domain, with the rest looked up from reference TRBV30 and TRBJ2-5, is SQTIHQWPATLVQPVGSPLSLECTVEGTSNPNLYWYRQAAGRGLQLLFYSVGIGQISSEVPQNLSASRPQDRQFILSSKKLLLSDSGFYLCAWSVGGGAETQYFGPGTRLLVL.

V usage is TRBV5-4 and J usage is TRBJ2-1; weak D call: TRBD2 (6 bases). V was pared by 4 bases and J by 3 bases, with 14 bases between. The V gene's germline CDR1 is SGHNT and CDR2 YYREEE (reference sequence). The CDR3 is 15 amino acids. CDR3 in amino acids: CASSRSSGGYNEQFF. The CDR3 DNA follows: TGTGCCAGCAGCCGGTCGTCCGGGGGCTACAATGAGCAGTTCTTC.

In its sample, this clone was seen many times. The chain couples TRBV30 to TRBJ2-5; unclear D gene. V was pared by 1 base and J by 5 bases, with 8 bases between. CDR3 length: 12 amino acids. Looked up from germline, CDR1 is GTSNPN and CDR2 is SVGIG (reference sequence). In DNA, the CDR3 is TGTGCCTGGAGTGAGGTGGGGGAGACCCAGTACTTC. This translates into CAWSEVGETQYF.

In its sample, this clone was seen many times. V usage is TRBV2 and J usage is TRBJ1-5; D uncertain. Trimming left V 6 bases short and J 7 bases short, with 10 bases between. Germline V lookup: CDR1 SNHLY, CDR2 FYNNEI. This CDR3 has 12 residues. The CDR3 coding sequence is TGTGCCAGCAGCCGGGTACTCCAGCCCCAGCATTTT. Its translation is CASSRVLQPQHF. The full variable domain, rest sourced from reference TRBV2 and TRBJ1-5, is EPEVTQTPSHQVTQMGQEVILRCVPISNHLYFYWYRQILGQKVEFLVSFYNNEISEKSEIFDDQFSVERPDGSNFTLKIRSTKLEDSAMYFCASSRVLQPQHFGDGTRLSIL.

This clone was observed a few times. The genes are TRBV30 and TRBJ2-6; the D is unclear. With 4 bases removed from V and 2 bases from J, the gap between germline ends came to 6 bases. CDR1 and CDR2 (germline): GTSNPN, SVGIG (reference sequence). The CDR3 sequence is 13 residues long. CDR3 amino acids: CAWIRAGANVLTF. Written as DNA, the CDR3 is TGTGCCTGGATAAGAGCTGGGGCCAACGTCCTGACTTTC.

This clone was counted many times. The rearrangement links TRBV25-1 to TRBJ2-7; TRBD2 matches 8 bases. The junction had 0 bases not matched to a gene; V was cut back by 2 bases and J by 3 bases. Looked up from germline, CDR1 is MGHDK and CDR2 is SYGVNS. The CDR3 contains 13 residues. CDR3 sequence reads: CASSELAGYEQYF. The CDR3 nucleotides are TGTGCCAGCAGTGAACTAGCGGGCTACGAGCAGTACTTC.

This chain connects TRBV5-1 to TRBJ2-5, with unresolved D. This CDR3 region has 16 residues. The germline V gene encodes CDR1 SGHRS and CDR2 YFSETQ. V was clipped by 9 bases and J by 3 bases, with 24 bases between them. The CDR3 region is CATKPGPADPEETQYF. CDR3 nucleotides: TGCGCCACTAAGCCGGGCCCTGCTGACCCTGAAGAGACCCAGTACTTC.

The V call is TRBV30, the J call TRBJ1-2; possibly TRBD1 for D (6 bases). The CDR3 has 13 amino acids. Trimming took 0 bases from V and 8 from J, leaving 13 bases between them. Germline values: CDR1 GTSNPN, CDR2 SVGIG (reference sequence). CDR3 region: CAWSVAGARGYTF. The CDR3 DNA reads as TGTGCCTGGAGTGTAGCAGGGGCGCGAGGCTACACCTTC.

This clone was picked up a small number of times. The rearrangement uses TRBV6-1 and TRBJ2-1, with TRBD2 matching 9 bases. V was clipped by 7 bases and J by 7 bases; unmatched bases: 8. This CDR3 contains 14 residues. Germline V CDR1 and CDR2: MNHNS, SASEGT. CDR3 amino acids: CASIASGVRNEQFF. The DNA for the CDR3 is TGTGCCAGCATAGCTAGCGGGGTTAGGAATGAGCAGTTCTTC.

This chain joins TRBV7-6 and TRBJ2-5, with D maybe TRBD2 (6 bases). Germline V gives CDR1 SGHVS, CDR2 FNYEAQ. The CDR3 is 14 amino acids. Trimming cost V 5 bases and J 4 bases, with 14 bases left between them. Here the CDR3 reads CASSLGTGRETQYF. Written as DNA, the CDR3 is TGTGCCAGCAGCCTCGGGACCGGGAGAGAGACCCAGTACTTC.

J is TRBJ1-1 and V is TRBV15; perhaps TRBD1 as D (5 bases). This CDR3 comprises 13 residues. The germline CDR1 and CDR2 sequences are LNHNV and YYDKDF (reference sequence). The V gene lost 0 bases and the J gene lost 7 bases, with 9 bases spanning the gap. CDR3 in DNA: TGTGCCACCAGCAGAGACAGGGCCGATGAAGCTTTCTTT. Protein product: CATSRDRADEAFF.

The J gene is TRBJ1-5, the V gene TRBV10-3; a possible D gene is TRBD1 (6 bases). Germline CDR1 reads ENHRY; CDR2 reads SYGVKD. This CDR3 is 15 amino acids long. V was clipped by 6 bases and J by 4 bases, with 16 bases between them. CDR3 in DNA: TGTGCCATCAGCAGGGACATCGAGGGTAATCAGCCCCAGCATTTT. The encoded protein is CAISRDIEGNQPQHF.

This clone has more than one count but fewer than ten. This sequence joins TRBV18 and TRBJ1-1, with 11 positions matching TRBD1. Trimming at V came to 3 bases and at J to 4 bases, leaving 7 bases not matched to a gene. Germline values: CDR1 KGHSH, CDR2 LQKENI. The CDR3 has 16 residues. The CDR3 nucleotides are TGTGCCAGCTCACCCCCGGAGGGGACAGGGGGCACTGAAGCTTTCTTT. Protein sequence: CASSPPEGTGGTEAFF.

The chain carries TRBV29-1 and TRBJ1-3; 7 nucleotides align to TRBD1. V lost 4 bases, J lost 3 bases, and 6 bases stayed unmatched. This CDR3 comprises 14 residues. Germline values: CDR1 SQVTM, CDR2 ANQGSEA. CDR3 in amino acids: CSVGSTGRGNTIYF. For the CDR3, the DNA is TGCAGCGTTGGGTCGACAGGGCGTGGAAACACCATATATTTT.

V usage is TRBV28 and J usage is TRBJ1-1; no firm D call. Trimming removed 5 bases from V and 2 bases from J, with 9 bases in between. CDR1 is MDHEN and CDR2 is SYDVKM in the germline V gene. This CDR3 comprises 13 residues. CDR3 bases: TGTGCCAGCAGTCCGTCTTTAAACACTGAAGCTTTCTTT. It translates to CASSPSLNTEAFF.

The CDR3 region is CATGQGGPTDTQYF. The CDR3 DNA sequence: TGTGCCACCGGACAGGGAGGGCCCACAGATACGCAGTATTTT. The chain carries TRBV10-3 and TRBJ2-3; D perhaps matches TRBD1 (8 bases). The CDR3 has 14 amino acids. Germline V lookup: CDR1 ENHRY, CDR2 SYGVKD. Trimming pared 10 bases from V and 2 bases from J, leaving 16 bases between.

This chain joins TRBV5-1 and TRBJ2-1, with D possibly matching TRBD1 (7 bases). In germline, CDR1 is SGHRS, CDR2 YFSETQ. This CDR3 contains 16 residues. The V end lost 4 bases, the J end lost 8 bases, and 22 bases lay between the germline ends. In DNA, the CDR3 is TGCGCCAGCAGCGCGGGGACAGTACTACTCGGGGATGAGCAGTTCTTC. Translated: CASSAGTVLLGDEQFF.

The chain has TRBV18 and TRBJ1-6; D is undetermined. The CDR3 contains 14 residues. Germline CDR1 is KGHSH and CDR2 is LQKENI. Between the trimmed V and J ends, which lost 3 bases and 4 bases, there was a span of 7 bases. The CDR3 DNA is TGTGCCAGCTCACCGGGTTCATATAATTCACCCCTCCACTTT. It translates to CASSPGSYNSPLHF. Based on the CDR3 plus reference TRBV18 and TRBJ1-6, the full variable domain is NAGVMQNPRHLVRRRGQEARLRCSPMKGHSHVYWYRQLPEEGLKFMVYLQKENIIDESGMPKERFSAEFPKEGPSILRIQQVVRGDSAAYFCASSPGSYNSPLHFGNGTRLTVT.